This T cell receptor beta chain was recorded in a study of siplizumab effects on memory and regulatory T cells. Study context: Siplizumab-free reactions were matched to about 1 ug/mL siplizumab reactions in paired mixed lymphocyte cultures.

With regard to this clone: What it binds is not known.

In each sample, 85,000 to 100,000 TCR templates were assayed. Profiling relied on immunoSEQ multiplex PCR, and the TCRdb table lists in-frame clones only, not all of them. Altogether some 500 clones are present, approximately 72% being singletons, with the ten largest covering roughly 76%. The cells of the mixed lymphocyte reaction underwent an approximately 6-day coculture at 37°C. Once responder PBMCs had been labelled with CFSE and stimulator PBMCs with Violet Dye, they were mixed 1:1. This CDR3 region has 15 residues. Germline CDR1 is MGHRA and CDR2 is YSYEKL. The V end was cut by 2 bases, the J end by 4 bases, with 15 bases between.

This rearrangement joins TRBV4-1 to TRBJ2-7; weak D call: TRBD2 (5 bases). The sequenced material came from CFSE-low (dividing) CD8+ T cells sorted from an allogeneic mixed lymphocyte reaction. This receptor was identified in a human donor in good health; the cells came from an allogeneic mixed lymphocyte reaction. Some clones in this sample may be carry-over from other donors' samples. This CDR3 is CASSQINTGTYEQYF. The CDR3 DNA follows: TGCGCCAGCAGCCAAATTAATACGGGAACATACGAGCAGTACTTC.